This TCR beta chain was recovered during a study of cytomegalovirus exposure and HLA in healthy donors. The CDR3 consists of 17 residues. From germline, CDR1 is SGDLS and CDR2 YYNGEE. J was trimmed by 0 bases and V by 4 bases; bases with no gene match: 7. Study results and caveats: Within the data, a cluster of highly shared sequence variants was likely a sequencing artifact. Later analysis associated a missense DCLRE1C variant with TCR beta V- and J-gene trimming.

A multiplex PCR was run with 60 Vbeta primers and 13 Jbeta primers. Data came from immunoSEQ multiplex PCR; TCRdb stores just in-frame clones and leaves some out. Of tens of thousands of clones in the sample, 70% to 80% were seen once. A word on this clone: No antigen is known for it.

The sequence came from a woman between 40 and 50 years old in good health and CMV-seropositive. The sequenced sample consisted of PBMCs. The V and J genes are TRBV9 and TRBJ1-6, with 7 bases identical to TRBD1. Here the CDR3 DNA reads TGTGCCAGCAGCCTGGGACAGTTGATCTCCTATAATTCACCCCTCCACTTT. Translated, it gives CASSLGQLISYNSPLHF.